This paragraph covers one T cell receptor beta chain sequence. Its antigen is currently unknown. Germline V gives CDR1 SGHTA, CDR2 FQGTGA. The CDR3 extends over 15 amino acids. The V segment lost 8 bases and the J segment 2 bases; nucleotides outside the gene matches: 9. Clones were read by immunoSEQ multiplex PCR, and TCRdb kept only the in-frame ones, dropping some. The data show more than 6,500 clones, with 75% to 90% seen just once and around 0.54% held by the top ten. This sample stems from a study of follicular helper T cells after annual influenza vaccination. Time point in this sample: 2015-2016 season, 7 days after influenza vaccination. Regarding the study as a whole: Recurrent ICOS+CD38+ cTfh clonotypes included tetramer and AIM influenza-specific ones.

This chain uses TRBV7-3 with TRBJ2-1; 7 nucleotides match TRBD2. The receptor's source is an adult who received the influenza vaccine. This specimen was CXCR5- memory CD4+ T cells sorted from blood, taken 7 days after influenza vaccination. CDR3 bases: TGTGCCAGCTCCGACCGGGCGGGGGCCTACAATGAGCAGTTCTTC. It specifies CASSDRAGAYNEQFF.